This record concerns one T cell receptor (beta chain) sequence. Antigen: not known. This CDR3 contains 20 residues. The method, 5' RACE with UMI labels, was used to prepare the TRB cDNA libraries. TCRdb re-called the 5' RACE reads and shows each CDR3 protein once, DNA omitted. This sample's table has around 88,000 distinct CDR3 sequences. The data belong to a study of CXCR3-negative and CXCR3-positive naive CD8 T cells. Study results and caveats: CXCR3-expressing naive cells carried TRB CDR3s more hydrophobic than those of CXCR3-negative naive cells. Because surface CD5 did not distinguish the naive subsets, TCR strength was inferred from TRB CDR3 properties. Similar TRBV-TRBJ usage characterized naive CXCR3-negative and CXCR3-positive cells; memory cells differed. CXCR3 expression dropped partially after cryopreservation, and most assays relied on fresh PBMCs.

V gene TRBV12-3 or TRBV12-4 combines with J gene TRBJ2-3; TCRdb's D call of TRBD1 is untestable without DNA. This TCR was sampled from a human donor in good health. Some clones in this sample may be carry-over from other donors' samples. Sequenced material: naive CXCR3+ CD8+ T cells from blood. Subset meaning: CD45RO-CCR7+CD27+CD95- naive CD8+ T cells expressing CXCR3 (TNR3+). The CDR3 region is CASSRANRDRGWPSTDTQYF.